Below are 2 T cell receptor beta chains sequenced from a single sample in a study of blood T cell repertoires in COVID-19 (dated by TCRdb to the early 2020s). Receptors were amplified or captured by the immunoSEQ multiplex PCR assay. TCRdb holds this immuneACCESS table with in-frame rearrangements only. Some clones are missing; in checked studies, unresolved V genes explain under half, and the rest has no known cause. This sample is represented by about 200,000 clones; 80% to 90% of them were singletons. Approximately 5% of the sample goes to the ten largest clones. The sequenced sample consisted of peripheral blood. The receptors were gathered from a woman over 75 with acute or convalescent COVID-19.

This chain links TRBV5-5 with TRBJ2-7; 8 nucleotides agree with TRBD1. The germline V gene has CDR1 SGHKS and CDR2 YYEKEE (reference sequence). The V gene end was trimmed by 4 bases and the J gene end by 4 bases; junction bases not matched to a gene: 10. The CDR3 spans 15 residues. Here the CDR3 reads CASSVTPGGTYEQYF. The CDR3 DNA reads TGTGCCAGCAGCGTAACGCCAGGGGGCACGTACGAGCAGTACTTC.

This rearrangement joins TRBV2 to TRBJ1-6; the D is unclear. Per the germline V gene, CDR1 is SNHLY and CDR2 is FYNNEI. The V end lost 8 bases, the J end lost 7 bases, and 12 bases lay between the germline ends. This CDR3 comprises 13 residues. The CDR3 DNA is TGTGCCAGCCGGGCCGAGGGCAATTCACCCCTCCACTTT. Translated: CASRAEGNSPLHF.